The 23 T cell receptor beta chains reported below all come from one sample, sequenced in a study of spatial heterogeneity in lung cancer (dated by TCRdb to the late 2010s). The library was obtained by 5' RACE. Sequencing was carried out with a NextSeq 500. In-frame beta chains were kept once TCRdb had trimmed the public reads at Q25 with fastp and called clones with MiXCR. Identical CDR3 proteins give one entry, which carries the most common genes and DNA. The sample table records 3,500 or so distinct CDR3 sequences; 7.5% to 10% of these occur just once. The ten biggest clones cover 25% to 30% of the sample. The sample's time point label, decoded: sample taken at primary tumor resection. Sequencing was performed on normal lung tissue next to the tumor, taken at surgery. The origin of the receptors is a male donor with early-stage non-small cell lung cancer.

By sample fraction, this clonotype is medium-sized (0.01 to 0.1%). J is TRBJ2-3 and V is TRBV11-2; TRBD1 agrees at 10 bases. CDR3 length: 15 amino acids. Germline trimming cut 2 bases from V and 4 bases from J; bases unmatched to any gene: 3. Germline lookup yields CDR1 SGHAT and CDR2 FQNNGV. The CDR3 nucleotides read TGTGCCAGCAGCTTAATCGGGACAGGGGCAGATACGCAGTATTTT. Translated, it gives CASSLIGTGADTQYF.

This clonotype was observed many times. The rearrangement links TRBV4-1 to TRBJ1-5; the D is unclear. The V end lost 1 base, the J end lost 4 bases, and 5 bases lay between the germline ends. Germline CDR1 is MGHRA and CDR2 is YSYEKL. There are 13 residues in the CDR3. The CDR3 nucleotides are TGCGCCAGCAGCCAAGGCGGTAATCAGCCCCAGCATTTT. As protein: CASSQGGNQPQHF.

This clonotype rates as medium-sized. The rearrangement joins TRBV7-9 to TRBJ1-1, with 11 nucleotides matching TRBD1. CDR3 length: 17 amino acids. Germline values: CDR1 SEHNR, CDR2 FQNEAQ (reference sequence). Trimming removed 5 bases from V and 4 bases from J; junction bases left unmatched: 12. For the CDR3, the DNA is TGTGCCAGCAGCCCCGGACAGGGGGCAATGGGCGGCACTGAAGCTTTCTTT. This translates into CASSPGQGAMGGTEAFF.

This clonotype is labeled medium-sized. The chain is built from TRBV30 and TRBJ2-5; D remains ambiguous. Between the trimmed V and J ends, which lost 3 bases and 7 bases, there was a span of 9 bases. Germline-derived CDR1 and CDR2 are GTSNPN and SVGIG (reference sequence). This CDR3 is built from 11 residues. The DNA of the CDR3 is TGTGCCTGGAGAGCCCTCGGGACCCAGTACTTC. This sequence encodes CAWRALGTQYF. Looking up the rest from reference TRBV30 and TRBJ2-5 gives the full variable domain: SQTIHQWPATLVQPVGSPLSLECTVEGTSNPNLYWYRQAAGRGLQLLFYSVGIGQISSEVPQNLSASRPQDRQFILSSKKLLLSDSGFYLCAWRALGTQYFGPGTRLLVL.

The chain employs TRBV5-1 and TRBJ2-2, with D possibly matching TRBD1 (5 bases). V was shortened by 3 bases and J by 1 base, with 7 bases between the two germline ends. Germline loops: CDR1 SGHRS, CDR2 YFSETQ. The CDR3 consists of 14 residues. CDR3 nucleotide sequence: TGCGCCAGCAGCTCAGGACAGAACACCGGGGAGCTGTTTTTT. This translates into CASSSGQNTGELFF.

This clonotype is classed as large. The V gene is TRBV27, the J gene TRBJ2-5; TRBD2 agrees at 8 bases. V lost 6 bases and J lost 4; bases outside the gene matches: 13. Germline loops: CDR1 MNHEY, CDR2 SMNVEV (reference sequence). The CDR3 loop spans 16 amino acids. The CDR3 bases are TGTGCCAGCAGATTAGCGGGATTAGGTCAAGGAGAGACCCAGTACTTC. Translation gives CASRLAGLGQGETQYF.

This clonotype was detected only a few times. The J gene is TRBJ2-2, the V gene TRBV24-1; D could derive from TRBD1 or TRBD2 (5 bases each). Germline assignment: CDR1 KGHDR and CDR2 SFDVKD. This CDR3 is 16 amino acids long. The V gene lost 3 bases and the J gene lost 1 base, with 11 bases spanning the gap. For the CDR3, the DNA is TGTGCCACCAGTGATCGCCGGGACGGGAACACCGGGGAGCTGTTTTTT. Its translation: CATSDRRDGNTGELFF.

This clonotype has more than one count but fewer than ten. V and J are TRBV25-1 and TRBJ2-7; D is perhaps TRBD2 (5 bases). V was pared by 3 bases and J by 3 bases, with 21 bases between. Germline lookup yields CDR1 MGHDK and CDR2 SYGVNS. The CDR3 sequence is 17 residues long. The CDR3 sequence: CASSELIDHFGGYEQYF. DNA for the CDR3: TGTGCCAGCAGTGAGCTCATTGACCACTTTGGAGGCTACGAGCAGTACTTC.

This clonotype has just a few counts. CDR3 sequence: CSVGRSSHEQFF. In nucleotides, the CDR3 is TGCAGCGTTGGCCGGAGCTCCCATGAGCAGTTCTTC. V gene TRBV29-1 combines with J gene TRBJ2-1; D ambiguous. CDR1 is SQVTM, CDR2 ANQGSEA, per germline. The CDR3 covers 12 residues. Trimming shortened V by 4 bases and J by 8 bases, and 12 bases separated the two germline ends.

By sample share, this clonotype is medium-sized. The rearrangement joins TRBV4-1 to TRBJ2-5; the match to TRBD2 covers 7 bases. The CDR3 sequence is 17 residues long. J was trimmed by 1 base and V by 0 bases; bases with no gene match: 8. Germline lookup yields CDR1 MGHRA and CDR2 YSYEKL. Here the CDR3 reads CASSQDPTSALQETQYF. Written as DNA, the CDR3 is TGCGCCAGCAGCCAAGATCCAACTAGCGCTCTCCAAGAGACCCAGTACTTC.

There are a few counts of this clonotype. V gene TRBV5-5 combines with J gene TRBJ1-1; D might be TRBD1 (5 bases). CDR1 is SGHKS and CDR2 is YYEKEE in the germline V gene (reference sequence). Trimming stripped 2 bases from V and 1 base from J, with 9 bases between. The CDR3 has 14 residues. CDR3: CASSFGQSNTEAFF. In DNA form, the CDR3 reads TGTGCCAGCAGCTTTGGACAATCGAACACTGAAGCTTTCTTT.

Sample share makes this clonotype medium-sized. The CDR3 DNA follows: TGTGCCAGCAGCGTAGGGCGGCTAGCGGGAGGCACCTACGAGCAGTACTTC. Encoded protein: CASSVGRLAGGTYEQYF. The gene calls are TRBV9 and TRBJ2-7, with 11 bases identical to TRBD2. The J segment lost 2 bases and the V segment lost 0 bases, leaving 7 bases of the junction unmatched. Germline CDR1 and CDR2: SGDLS and YYNGEE. The CDR3 runs to 17 residues.

This clonotype is categorized as medium-sized. The chain links TRBV29-1 to TRBJ1-3, with 11 bases lining up with TRBD1. V was pared by 1 base and J by 9 bases, with 5 bases of the junction left unmatched. This CDR3 has 14 amino acids. Germline CDR1 is SQVTM and CDR2 is ANQGSEA. The CDR3 spells CSVEGGQGESTIYF. CDR3 coding DNA: TGCAGCGTTGAAGGGGGACAGGGGGAGAGCACCATATATTTT. The whole variable domain, remainder taken from reference TRBV29-1 and TRBJ1-3, is SAVISQKPSRDICQRGTSLTIQCQVDSQVTMMFWYRQQPGQSLTLIATANQGSEATYESGFVIDKFPISRPNLTFSTLTVSNMSPEDSSIYLCSVEGGQGESTIYFGEGSWLTVV.

By sample fraction, this clonotype is medium-sized (0.01 to 0.1%). One end of the junction does not line up with germline, which may come from a read error. The chain employs TRBV10-2 and TRBJ2-5, with 8 bases fitting TRBD2. Germline loops: CDR1 WSHSY, CDR2 SAAADI. The CDR3 consists of 14 residues. The CDR3 is CATSRSGGQETQYF. The CDR3 nucleotides are TGCGCCACCAGTCGAAGCGGGGGACAAGAGACCCAGTACTTC.

This clonotype was seen at least ten times. The chain has TRBV7-6 and TRBJ2-7; 7 nucleotides agree with TRBD2. Germline trimming cut 4 bases from V and 3 bases from J; bases unmatched to any gene: 9. Germline-derived CDR1 and CDR2 are SGHVS and FNYEAQ. The CDR3 is 15 amino acids. The CDR3, as DNA: TGTGCCAGCAGCTCCCCCGGGGGGATGCACTACGAGCAGTACTTC. This translates into CASSSPGGMHYEQYF.

The chain has TRBV28 and TRBJ2-7; the D gene is possibly TRBD2 (6 bases). The length of the CDR3 is 13 residues. CDR1 is MDHEN, CDR2 SYDVKM, per germline. Trimming stripped 7 bases from V and 5 bases from J, with 15 bases between. The CDR3 reads CASNWRASNEQYF. The CDR3 DNA is TGTGCCAGCAATTGGAGGGCAAGCAACGAGCAGTACTTC.

By share, this clonotype counts as medium-sized (0.01 to 0.1%). The chain joins TRBV6-2 or TRBV6-3 to TRBJ1-3; 9 bases line up with TRBD1. V lost 2 bases, J lost 1 base, and 6 bases stayed unmatched. CDR1 is MNHEY and CDR2 is SVGEGT in the germline V gene. The length of the CDR3 is 17 residues. In DNA form, the CDR3 reads TGTGCCAGCAGTTACGGACCGGGACAGGGATCTGGAAACACCATATATTTT. Protein sequence: CASSYGPGQGSGNTIYF.

This clonotype was recorded at least ten times. The chain combines TRBV27 with TRBJ2-7; 11 nucleotides match TRBD2. The CDR3 is 15 residues long. Germline V CDR1 and CDR2: MNHEY, SMNVEV (reference sequence). V was pared by 6 bases and J by 6 bases, with 10 bases of the junction left unmatched. The CDR3 DNA sequence: TGTGCCAGCAGACATTCACTAGCGGGAGTGGGCGAGCAGTACTTC. Translating it yields CASRHSLAGVGEQYF.

By share of the sample, this clonotype is hyperexpanded. CDR3: CASSPGTGGGSYEQYF. For the CDR3, the DNA is TGTGCCAGCAGCCCTGGGACAGGGGGAGGCTCCTACGAGCAGTACTTC. The genes are TRBV7-9 and TRBJ2-7, with 11 positions matching TRBD1. CDR1 and CDR2 from the germline V gene are SEHNR and FQNEAQ (reference sequence). This CDR3 is built from 16 residues. V lost 5 bases, J lost 0 bases, and 6 bases stayed unmatched.

The chain employs TRBV10-1 and TRBJ2-7; D tentatively fits TRBD1 or TRBD2 (5 bases each). This CDR3 spans 15 amino acids. Per the germline V gene, CDR1 is WNHNN and CDR2 is SYGVQD (reference sequence). The V end was cut by 6 bases, the J end by 6 bases, with 21 bases between. CDR3 DNA sequence: TGCGCCAGCAGCCCCGTTGTAGGGCTGAGGGGCGAGCAGTACTTC. The encoded protein is CASSPVVGLRGEQYF.

In its sample, this clonotype was seen many times. The V call is TRBV6-1, the J call TRBJ2-5, with D unresolved. V dropped 2 bases and J dropped 2 bases, with 12 bases sitting between them. This CDR3 contains 15 residues. CDR1 MNHNS and CDR2 SASEGT come from the germline V gene. The CDR3 bases are TGTGCCAGCAGTGAACTGGAACCGCCTCAAGAGACCCAGTACTTC. Translation gives CASSELEPPQETQYF.

This clonotype was found many times. The chain carries TRBV11-1 and TRBJ1-2; 10 positions agree with TRBD1. The CDR3 runs 14 residues. Germline CDR1 reads SGHAT; CDR2 reads FQDESV (reference sequence). V lost 5 bases and J lost 8; bases outside the gene matches: 8. CDR3 coding DNA: TGTGCCAGCAGCCCCCTTCGACAGGGGGCGGGCTACACCTTC. The encoded protein is CASSPLRQGAGYTF.

By share of the sample, this clonotype is medium-sized. The chain couples TRBV7-2 to TRBJ1-2, with unresolved D. V was clipped by 0 bases and J by 8 bases, with 19 bases between them. This CDR3 has 16 residues. Germline loops: CDR1 SGHTA, CDR2 FQGNSA. The CDR3 region has the DNA TGTGCCAGCAGCTTAGCCGCCGGCGGGTCTGAGTACGGCTACACCTTC. This encodes CASSLAAGGSEYGYTF. The full variable domain, rest sourced from reference TRBV7-2 and TRBJ1-2, is GAGVSQSPSNKVTEKGKDVELRCDPISGHTALYWYRQSLGQGLEFLIYFQGNSAPDKSGLPSDRFSAERTGGSVSTLTIQRTQQEDSAVYLCASSLAAGGSEYGYTFGSGTRLTVV.